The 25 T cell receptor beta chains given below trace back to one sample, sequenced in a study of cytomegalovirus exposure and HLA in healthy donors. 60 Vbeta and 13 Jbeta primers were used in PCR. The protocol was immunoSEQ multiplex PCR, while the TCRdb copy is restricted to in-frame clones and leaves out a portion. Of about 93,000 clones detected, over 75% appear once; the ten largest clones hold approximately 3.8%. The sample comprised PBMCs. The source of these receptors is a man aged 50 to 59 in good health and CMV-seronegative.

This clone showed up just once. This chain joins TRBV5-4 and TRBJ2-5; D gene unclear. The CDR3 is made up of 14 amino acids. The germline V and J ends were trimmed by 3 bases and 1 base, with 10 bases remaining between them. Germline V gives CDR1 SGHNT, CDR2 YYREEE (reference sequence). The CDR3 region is CASSSTGSQETQYF. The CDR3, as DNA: TGTGCCAGCAGCTCGACGGGTTCCCAAGAGACCCAGTACTTC.

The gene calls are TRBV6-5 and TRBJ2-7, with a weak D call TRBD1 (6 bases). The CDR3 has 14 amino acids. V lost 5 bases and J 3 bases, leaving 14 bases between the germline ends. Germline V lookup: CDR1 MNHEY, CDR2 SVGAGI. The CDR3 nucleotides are TGTGCCAGCAGTCGTACACAGGGTCTCTACGAGCAGTACTTC. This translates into CASSRTQGLYEQYF.

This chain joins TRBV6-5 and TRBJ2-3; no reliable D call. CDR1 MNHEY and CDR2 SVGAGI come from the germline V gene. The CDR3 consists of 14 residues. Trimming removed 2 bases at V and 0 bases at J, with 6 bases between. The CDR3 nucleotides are TGTGCCAGCAGTTACGTATCCAGCACAGATACGCAGTATTTT. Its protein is CASSYVSSTDTQYF.

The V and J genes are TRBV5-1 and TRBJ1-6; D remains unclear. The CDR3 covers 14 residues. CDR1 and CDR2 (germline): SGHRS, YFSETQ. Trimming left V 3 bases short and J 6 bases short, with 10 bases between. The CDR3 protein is CASSWEVVNSPLHF. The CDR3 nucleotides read TGCGCCAGCAGCTGGGAGGTGGTTAATTCACCCCTCCACTTT.

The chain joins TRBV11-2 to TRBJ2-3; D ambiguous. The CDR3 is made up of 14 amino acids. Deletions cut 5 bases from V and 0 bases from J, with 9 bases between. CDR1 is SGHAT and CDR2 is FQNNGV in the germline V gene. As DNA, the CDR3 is TGTGCCAGCAGCCCCCAGACTAGCACAGATACGCAGTATTTT. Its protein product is CASSPQTSTDTQYF. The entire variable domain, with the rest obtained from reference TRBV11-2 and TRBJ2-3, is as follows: EAGVAQSPRYKIIEKRQSVAFWCNPISGHATLYWYQQILGQGPKLLIQFQNNGVVDDSQLPKDRFSAERLKGVDSTLKIQPAKLEDSAVYLCASSPQTSTDTQYFGPGTRLTVL.

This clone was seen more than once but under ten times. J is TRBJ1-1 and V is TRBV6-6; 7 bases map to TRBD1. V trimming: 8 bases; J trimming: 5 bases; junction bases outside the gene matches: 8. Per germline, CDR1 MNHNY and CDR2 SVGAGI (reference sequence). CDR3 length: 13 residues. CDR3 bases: TGTGCCAGCCGACAGGGAGTACAAACTGAAGCTTTCTTT. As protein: CASRQGVQTEAFF.

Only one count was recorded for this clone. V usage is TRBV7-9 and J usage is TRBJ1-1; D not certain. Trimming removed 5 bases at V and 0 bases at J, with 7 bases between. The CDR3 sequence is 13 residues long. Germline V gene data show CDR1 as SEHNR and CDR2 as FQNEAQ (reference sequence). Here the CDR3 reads CASSPRMNTEAFF. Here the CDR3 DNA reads TGTGCCAGCAGCCCGCGGATGAACACTGAAGCTTTCTTT.

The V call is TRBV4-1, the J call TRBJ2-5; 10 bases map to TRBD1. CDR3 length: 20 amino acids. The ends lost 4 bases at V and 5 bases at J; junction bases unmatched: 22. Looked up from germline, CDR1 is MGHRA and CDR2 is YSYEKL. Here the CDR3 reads CASSRLPGQGPGLTLETQYF. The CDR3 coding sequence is TGCGCCAGCAGCCGCTTGCCGGGACAGGGGCCGGGACTGACTCTGGAGACCCAGTACTTC.

The CDR3 DNA follows: TGCGCCAGCAGCCAAGATCACAGGATGAAGAACACCGGGGAGCTGTTTTTT. Translating gives CASSQDHRMKNTGELFF. The V and J genes are TRBV4-1 and TRBJ2-2; D possibly corresponds to TRBD1 (5 bases). Trimming removed 0 bases at V and 1 base at J, with 12 bases between. The CDR3 has 17 residues. In germline, CDR1 is MGHRA, CDR2 YSYEKL.

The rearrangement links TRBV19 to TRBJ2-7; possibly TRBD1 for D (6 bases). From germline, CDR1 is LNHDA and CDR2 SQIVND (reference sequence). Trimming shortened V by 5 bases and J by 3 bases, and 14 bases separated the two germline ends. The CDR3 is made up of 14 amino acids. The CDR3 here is CASSVRTESYEQYF. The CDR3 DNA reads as TGTGCCAGTAGTGTAAGGACAGAAAGCTACGAGCAGTACTTC. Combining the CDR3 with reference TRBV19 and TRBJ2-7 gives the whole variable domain DGGITQSPKYLFRKEGQNVTLSCEQNLNHDAMYWYRQDPGQGLRLIYYSQIVNDFQKGDIAEGYSVSREKKESFPLTVTSAQKNPTAFYLCASSVRTESYEQYFGPGTRLTVT.

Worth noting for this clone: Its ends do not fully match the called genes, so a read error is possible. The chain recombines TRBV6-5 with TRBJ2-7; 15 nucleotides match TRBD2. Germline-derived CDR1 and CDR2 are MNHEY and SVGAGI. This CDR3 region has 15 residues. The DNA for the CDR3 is TGTGCCAGCAGTTACCAGGGGACTAGCGGGAGGCTTCTACACTTC. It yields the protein CASSYQGTSGRLLHF.

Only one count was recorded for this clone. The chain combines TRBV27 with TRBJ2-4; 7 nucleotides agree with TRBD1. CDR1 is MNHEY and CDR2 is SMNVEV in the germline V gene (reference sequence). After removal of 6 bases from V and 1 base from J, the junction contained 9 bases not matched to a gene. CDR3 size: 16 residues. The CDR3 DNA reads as TGTGCCAGCAGCCCCGTAGGGGGCCCGGCCAAAAACATTCAGTACTTC. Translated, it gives CASSPVGGPAKNIQYF.

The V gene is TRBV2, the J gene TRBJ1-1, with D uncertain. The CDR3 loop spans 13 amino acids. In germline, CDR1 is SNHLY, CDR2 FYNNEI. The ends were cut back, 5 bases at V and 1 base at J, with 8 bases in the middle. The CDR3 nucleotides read TGTGCCAGCAGTATAACAAGGAACACTGAAGCTTTCTTT. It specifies CASSITRNTEAFF.

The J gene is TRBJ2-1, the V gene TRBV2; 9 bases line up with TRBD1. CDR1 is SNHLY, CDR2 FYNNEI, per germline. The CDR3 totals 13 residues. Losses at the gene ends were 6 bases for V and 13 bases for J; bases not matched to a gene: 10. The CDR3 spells CASSQQGARSQFF. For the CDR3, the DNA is TGTGCCAGCAGCCAACAGGGGGCAAGATCTCAGTTCTTC.

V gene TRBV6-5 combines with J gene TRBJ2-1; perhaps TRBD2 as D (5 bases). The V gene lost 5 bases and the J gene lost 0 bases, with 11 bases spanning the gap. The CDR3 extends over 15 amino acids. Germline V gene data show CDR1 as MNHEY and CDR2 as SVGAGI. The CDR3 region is CASSPSLSSYNEQFF. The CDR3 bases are TGTGCCAGCAGTCCTAGCCTCAGCTCCTACAATGAGCAGTTCTTC.

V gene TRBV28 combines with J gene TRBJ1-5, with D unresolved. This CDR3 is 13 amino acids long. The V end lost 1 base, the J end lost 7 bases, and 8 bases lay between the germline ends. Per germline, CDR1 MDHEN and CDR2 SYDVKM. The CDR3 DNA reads TGTGCCAGCAGTTTATTGGGAGGACAGCCCCAGCATTTT. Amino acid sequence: CASSLLGGQPQHF.

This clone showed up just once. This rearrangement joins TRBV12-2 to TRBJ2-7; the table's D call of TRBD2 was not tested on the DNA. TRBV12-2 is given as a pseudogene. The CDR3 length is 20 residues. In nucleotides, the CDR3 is TGTGCAAGTCGCTCCGCGTGGAGTAGCGGAGAAAGACTTAGCTCCTACGAGCAGTACTTC. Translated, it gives CASRSAWSSGERLSSYEQYF.

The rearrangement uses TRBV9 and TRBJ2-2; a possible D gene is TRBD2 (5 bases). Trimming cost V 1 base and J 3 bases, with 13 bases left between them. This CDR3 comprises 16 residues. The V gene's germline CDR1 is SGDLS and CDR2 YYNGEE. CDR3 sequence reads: CASSVNEGPDTGELFF. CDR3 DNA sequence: TGTGCCAGCAGCGTAAATGAGGGCCCGGACACCGGGGAGCTGTTTTTT.

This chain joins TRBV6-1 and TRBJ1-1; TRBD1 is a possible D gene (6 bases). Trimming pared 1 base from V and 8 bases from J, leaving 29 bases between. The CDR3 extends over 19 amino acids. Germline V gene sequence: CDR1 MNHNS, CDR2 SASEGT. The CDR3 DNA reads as TGTGCCAGCAGTGAAGTTTCGTTTAGGCACCTAGGAGGGGGGGAGGAAGCTTTCTTT. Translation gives CASSEVSFRHLGGGEEAFF.

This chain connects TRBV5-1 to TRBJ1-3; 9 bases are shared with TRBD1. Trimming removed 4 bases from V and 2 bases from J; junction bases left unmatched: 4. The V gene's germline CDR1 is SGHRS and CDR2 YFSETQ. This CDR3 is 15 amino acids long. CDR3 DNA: TGCGCCAGCAGCACCGGGACAGGGACTGGAAACACCATATATTTT. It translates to CASSTGTGTGNTIYF.

The CDR3 sequence is CASKQITGANQPQHF. The CDR3 coding sequence is TGTGCCAGCAAACAAATTACAGGGGCCAATCAGCCCCAGCATTTT. V usage is TRBV2 and J usage is TRBJ1-5; 7 bases fit TRBD1. The length of the CDR3 is 15 residues. V lost 7 bases, J lost 3 bases, and 9 bases stayed unmatched. Germline assignment: CDR1 SNHLY and CDR2 FYNNEI.

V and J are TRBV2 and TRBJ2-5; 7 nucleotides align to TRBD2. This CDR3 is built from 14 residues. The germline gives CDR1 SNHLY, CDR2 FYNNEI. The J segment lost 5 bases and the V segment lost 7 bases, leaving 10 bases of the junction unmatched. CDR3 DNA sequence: TGTGCCAGCAACGTCGCGGGAGTTCAGGAGACCCAGTACTTC. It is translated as CASNVAGVQETQYF.

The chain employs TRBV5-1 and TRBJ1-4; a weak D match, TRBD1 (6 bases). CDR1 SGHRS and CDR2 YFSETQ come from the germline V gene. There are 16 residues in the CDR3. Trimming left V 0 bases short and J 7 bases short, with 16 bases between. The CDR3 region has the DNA TGCGCCAGCAGCTTGGGAGTACAGGGTGTGAGTGAAAAACTGTTTTTT. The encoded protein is CASSLGVQGVSEKLFF. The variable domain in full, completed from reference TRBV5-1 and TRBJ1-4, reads KAGVTQTPRYLIKTRGQQVTLSCSPISGHRSVSWYQQTPGQGLQFLFEYFSETQRNKGNFPGRFSGRQFSNSRSEMNVSTLELGDSALYLCASSLGVQGVSEKLFFGSGTQLSVL.

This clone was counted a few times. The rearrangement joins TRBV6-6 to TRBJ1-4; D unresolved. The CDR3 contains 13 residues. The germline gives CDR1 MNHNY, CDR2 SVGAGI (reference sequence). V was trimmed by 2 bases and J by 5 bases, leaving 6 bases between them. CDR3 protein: CASSYGQNEKLFF. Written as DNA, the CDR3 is TGTGCCAGCAGTTACGGGCAGAATGAAAAACTGTTTTTT.

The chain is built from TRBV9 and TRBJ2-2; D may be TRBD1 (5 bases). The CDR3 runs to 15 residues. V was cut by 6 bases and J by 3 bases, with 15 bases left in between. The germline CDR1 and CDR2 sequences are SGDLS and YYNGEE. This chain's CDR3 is CASTLTELDTGELFF. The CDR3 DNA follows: TGTGCCAGCACCTTGACAGAGTTGGACACCGGGGAGCTGTTTTTT.